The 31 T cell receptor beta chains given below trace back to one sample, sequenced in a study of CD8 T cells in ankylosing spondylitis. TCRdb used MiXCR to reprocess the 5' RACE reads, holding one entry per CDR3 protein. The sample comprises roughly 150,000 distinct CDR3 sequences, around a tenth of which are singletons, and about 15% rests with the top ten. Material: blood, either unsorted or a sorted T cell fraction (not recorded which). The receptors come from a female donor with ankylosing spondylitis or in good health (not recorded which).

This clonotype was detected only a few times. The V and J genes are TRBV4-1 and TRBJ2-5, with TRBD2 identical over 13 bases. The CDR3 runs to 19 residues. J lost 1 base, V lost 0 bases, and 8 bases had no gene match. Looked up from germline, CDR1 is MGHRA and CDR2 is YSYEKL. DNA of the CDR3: TGCGCCAGCAGCCAAGAAGGGGCGACTAGCGGGAGGATCCAAGAGACCCAGTACTTC. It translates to CASSQEGATSGRIQETQYF.

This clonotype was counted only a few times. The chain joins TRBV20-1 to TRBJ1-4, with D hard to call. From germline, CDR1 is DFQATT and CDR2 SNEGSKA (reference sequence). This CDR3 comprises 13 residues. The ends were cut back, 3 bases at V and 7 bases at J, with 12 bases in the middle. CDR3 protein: CSARITGSEKLFF. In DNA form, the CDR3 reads TGCAGTGCTAGGATTACGGGGAGTGAAAAACTGTTTTTT.

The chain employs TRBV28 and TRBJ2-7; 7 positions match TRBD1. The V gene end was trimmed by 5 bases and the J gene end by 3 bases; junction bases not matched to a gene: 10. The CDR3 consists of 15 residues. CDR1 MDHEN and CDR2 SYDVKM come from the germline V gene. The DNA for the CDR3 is TGTGCCAGCAGTGTTCACCCCCAGGGGGTCTACGAGCAGTACTTC. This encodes CASSVHPQGVYEQYF.

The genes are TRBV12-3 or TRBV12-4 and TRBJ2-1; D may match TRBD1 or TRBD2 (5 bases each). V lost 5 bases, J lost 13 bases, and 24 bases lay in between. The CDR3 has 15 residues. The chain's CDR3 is CASSQAERGPMRQFF. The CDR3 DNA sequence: TGTGCCAGCAGTCAAGCGGAAAGGGGACCAATGAGACAGTTCTTC.

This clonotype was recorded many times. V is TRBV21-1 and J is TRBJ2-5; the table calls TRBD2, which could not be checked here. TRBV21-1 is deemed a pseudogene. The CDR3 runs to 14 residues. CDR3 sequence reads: CASSKERAGETQYF. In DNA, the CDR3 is TGTGCCAGCAGCAAGGAGCGAGCGGGGGAGACCCAGTACTTC.

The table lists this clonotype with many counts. This CDR3 is CATSPQRTDSYEQYF. CDR3 nucleotides: TGTGCCACCAGCCCCCAACGGACGGATTCCTACGAGCAGTACTTC. The chain has TRBV15 and TRBJ2-7; D gene unclear. The CDR3 totals 15 residues. The V end was cut by 5 bases, the J end by 1 base, with 15 bases between. Germline CDR1 and CDR2: LNHNV and YYDKDF (reference sequence).

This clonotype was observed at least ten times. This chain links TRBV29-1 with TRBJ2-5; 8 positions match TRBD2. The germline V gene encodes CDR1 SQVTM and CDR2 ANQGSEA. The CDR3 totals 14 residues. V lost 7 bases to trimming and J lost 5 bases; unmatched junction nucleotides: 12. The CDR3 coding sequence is TGCAGCGAATCCGGGCTAGCGGGCGATGAGACCCAGTACTTC. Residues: CSESGLAGDETQYF. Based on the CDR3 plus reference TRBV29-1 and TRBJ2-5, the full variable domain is SAVISQKPSRDICQRGTSLTIQCQVDSQVTMMFWYRQQPGQSLTLIATANQGSEATYESGFVIDKFPISRPNLTFSTLTVSNMSPEDSSIYLCSESGLAGDETQYFGPGTRLLVL.

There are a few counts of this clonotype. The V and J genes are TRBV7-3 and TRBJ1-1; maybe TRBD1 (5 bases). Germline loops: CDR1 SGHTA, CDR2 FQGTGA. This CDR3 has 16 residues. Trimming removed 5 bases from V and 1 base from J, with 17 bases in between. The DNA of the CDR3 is TGTGCCAGCAGCCCAGGGCGGTGGGGAGGGAACACTGAAGCTTTCTTT. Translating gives CASSPGRWGGNTEAFF.

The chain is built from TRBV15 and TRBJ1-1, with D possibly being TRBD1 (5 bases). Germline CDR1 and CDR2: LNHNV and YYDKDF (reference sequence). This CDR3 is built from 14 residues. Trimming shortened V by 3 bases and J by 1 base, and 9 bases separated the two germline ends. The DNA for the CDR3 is TGTGCCACCAGCAGGTGGGGACCGAACACTGAAGCTTTCTTT. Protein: CATSRWGPNTEAFF. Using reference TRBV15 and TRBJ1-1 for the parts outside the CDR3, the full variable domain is DAMVIQNPRYQVTQFGKPVTLSCSQTLNHNVMYWYQQKSSQAPKLLFHYYDKDFNNEADTPDNFQSRRPNTSFCFLDIRSPGLGDTAMYLCATSRWGPNTEAFFGQGTRLTVV.

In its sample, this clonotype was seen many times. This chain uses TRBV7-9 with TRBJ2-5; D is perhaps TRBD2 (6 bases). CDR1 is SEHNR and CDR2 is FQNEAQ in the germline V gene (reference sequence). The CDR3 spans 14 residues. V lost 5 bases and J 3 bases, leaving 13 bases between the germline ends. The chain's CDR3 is CASSLGTGEETQYF. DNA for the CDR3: TGTGCCAGCAGCCTAGGGACTGGAGAAGAGACCCAGTACTTC.

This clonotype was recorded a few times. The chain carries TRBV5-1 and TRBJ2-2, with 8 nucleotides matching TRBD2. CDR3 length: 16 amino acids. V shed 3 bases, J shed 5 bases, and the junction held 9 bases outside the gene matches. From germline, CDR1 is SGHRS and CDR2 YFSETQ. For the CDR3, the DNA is TGCGCCAGCAGCTGGGAAGCGGGAGTAAATACCGGGGAGCTGTTTTTT. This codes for CASSWEAGVNTGELFF.

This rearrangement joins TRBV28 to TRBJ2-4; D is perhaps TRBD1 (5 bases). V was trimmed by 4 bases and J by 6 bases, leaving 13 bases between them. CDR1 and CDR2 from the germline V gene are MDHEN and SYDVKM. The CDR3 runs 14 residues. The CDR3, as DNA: TGTGCCAGCAGTTCCTCCCGAAGGGGAAACATTCAGTACTTC. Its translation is CASSSSRRGNIQYF.

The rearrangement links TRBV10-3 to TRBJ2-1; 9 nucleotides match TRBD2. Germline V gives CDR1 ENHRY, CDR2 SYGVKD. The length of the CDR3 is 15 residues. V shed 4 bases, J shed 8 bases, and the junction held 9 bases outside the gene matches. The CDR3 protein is CAISGGVAGDDEQFF. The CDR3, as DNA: TGTGCCATCAGTGGGGGGGTAGCGGGAGATGATGAGCAGTTCTTC.

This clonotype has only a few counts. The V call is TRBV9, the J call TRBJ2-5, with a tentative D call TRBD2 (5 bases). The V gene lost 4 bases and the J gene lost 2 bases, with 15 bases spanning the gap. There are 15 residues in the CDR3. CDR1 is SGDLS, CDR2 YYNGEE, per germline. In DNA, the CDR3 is TGTGCCAGCAGCCCCCATTTTTCGGGACAAGAGACCCAGTACTTC. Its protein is CASSPHFSGQETQYF.

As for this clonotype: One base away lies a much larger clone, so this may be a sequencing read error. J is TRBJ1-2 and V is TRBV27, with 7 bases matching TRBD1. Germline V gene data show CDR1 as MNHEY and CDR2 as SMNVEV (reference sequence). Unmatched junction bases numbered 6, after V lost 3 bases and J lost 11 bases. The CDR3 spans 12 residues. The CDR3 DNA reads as TGTGCCAGCAGTTTGGTACAGGGGAAGTACACCTTC. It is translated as CASSLVQGKYTF.

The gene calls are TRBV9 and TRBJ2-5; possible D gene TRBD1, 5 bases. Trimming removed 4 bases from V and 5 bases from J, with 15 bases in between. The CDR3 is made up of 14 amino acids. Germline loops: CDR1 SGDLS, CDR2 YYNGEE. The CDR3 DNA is TGTGCCAGCAGCCCCAGCGCAGGGCCGGAGACCCAGTACTTC. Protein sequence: CASSPSAGPETQYF.

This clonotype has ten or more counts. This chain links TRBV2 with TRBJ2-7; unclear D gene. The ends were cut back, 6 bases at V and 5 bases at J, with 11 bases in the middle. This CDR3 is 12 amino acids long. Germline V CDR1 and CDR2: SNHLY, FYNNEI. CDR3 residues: CASSLDRDEQYF. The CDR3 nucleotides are TGTGCCAGCAGCCTGGACCGAGACGAGCAGTACTTC.

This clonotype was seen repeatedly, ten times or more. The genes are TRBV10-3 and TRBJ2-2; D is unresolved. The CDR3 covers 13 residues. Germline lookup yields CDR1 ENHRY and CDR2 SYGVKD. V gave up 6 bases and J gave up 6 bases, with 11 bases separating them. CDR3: CAISENAPGELFF. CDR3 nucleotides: TGTGCCATCAGCGAGAATGCACCCGGGGAGCTGTTTTTT.

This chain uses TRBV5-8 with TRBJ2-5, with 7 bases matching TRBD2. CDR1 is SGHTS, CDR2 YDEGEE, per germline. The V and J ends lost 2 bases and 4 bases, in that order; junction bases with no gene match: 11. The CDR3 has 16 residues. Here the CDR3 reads CASSFYKGGPGETQYF. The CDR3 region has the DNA TGTGCCAGCAGCTTTTATAAGGGAGGGCCAGGAGAGACCCAGTACTTC. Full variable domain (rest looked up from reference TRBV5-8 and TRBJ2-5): EAGVTQSPTHLIKTRGQQATLRCSPISGHTSVYWYQQALGLGLQFLLWYDEGEERNRGNFPPRFSGRQFPNYSSELNVNALELEDSALYLCASSFYKGGPGETQYFGPGTRLLVL.

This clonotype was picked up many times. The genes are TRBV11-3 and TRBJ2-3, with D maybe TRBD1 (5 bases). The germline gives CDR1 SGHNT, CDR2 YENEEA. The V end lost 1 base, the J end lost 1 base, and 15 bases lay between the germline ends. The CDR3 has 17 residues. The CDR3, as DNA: TGTGCCAGCAGCTTAGGACGTCAGAAGACAGGCACAGATACGCAGTATTTT. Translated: CASSLGRQKTGTDTQYF.

The CDR3 region has the DNA TGCGCCAGCAGCTTGGCCCTAGCGGGAGCCCCAAATGAGCAGTTCTTC. Amino acids: CASSLALAGAPNEQFF. This rearrangement joins TRBV5-1 to TRBJ2-1; 10 nucleotides line up with TRBD2. The J segment lost 7 bases and the V segment lost 0 bases, leaving 7 bases of the junction unmatched. The V gene's germline CDR1 is SGHRS and CDR2 YFSETQ. The length of the CDR3 is 16 residues.

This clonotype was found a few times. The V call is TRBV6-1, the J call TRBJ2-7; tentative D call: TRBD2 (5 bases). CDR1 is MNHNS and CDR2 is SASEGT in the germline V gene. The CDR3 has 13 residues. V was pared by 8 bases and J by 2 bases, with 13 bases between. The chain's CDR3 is CASYGGPTYEQYF. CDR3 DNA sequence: TGTGCCAGCTACGGAGGACCCACCTACGAGCAGTACTTC.

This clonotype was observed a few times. CDR3 in DNA: TGTGCCAGTAGTATCGGAGTCGGCGCTAATGAAAAACTGTTTTTT. It translates to CASSIGVGANEKLFF. The rearrangement links TRBV19 to TRBJ1-4; D is uncertain. V lost 3 bases to trimming and J lost 3 bases, with 11 bases between them. This CDR3 has 15 amino acids. CDR1 and CDR2 from the germline V gene are LNHDA and SQIVND (reference sequence).

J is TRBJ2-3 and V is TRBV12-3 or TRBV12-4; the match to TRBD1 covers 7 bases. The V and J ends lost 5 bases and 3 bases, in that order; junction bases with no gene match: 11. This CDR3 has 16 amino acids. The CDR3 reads CASSPRQGVNTDTQYF. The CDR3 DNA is TGTGCCAGCAGTCCAAGACAGGGAGTGAATACAGATACGCAGTATTTT.

The DNA of the CDR3 is TGTGCCAGTAGTCCGGGAGGGGGACCCGGGGAGCTGTTTTTT. Protein product: CASSPGGGPGELFF. This chain uses TRBV19 with TRBJ2-2, with TRBD2 matching 8 bases. V trimming: 5 bases; J trimming: 6 bases; junction bases outside the gene matches: 5. This CDR3 region has 14 residues. The germline V gene has CDR1 LNHDA and CDR2 SQIVND (reference sequence).

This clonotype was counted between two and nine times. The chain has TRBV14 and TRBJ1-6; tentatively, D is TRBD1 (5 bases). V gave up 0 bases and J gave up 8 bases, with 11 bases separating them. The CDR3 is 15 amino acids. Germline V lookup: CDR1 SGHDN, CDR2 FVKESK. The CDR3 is CASSQDPWGDSPLHF. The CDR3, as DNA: TGTGCCAGCAGCCAAGATCCGTGGGGGGATTCACCCCTCCACTTT.

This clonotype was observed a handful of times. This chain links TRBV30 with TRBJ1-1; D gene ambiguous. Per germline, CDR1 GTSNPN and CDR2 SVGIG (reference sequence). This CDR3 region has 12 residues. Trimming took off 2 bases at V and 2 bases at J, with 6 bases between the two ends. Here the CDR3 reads CAWSTVNTEAFF. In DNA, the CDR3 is TGTGCCTGGAGTACAGTCAACACTGAAGCTTTCTTT.

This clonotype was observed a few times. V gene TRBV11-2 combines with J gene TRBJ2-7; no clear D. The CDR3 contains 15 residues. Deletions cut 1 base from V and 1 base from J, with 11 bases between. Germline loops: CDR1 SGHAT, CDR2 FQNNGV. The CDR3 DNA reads TGTGCCAGCAGCTTAGTCCGGACGGCTTCCTACGAGCAGTACTTC. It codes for CASSLVRTASYEQYF.

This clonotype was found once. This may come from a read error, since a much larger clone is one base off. Written as DNA, the CDR3 is TGTGCCAGCAGTGAGACTAGTTCCCAGGTCGATACGCAGTATTTT. Protein: CASSETSSQVDTQYF. This chain connects TRBV12-3 or TRBV12-4 to TRBJ2-3; tentative D call: TRBD2 (6 bases). Deletions cut 5 bases from V and 6 bases from J, with 18 bases between. CDR3 length: 15 amino acids.

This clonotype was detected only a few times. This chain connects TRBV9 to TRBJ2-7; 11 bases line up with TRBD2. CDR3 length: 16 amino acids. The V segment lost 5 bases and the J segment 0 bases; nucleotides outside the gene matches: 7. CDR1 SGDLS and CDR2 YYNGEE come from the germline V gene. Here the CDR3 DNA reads TGTGCCAGCAGTGCATCGGGGACTAGCGGCTCCTACGAGCAGTACTTC. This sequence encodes CASSASGTSGSYEQYF.

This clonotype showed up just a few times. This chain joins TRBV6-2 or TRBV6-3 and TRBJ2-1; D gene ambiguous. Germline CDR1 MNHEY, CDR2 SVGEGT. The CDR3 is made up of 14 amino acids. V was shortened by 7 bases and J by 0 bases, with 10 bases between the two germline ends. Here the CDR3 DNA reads TGTGCCAGCAAGGAGTGGGACTCCTACAATGAGCAGTTCTTC. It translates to CASKEWDSYNEQFF.